The present TCR beta chain was sequenced within a study of T cell repertoires in cytomegalovirus infection (dated by TCRdb to about 2019). With respect to the entire study: The peptide stimulations were aimed at well-studied HLA-B-restricted epitopes as well as recently identified HLA-C-restricted CMV epitopes, whose presentation resists viral immunomodulation. Donor HLA type was relevant to the analysis, because carriage of CMV infection together with the matching HLA type was indicated by public TCR beta signatures. Study-wide findings and limitations: The ex vivo response was dominated by HLA-C-restricted CMV-specific TCR beta clonotypes, which also provided the single most frequent clonotype in two of eight donors. In both this cohort and an independent cohort of 300 to 450 donors, the cumulative frequency of public TCR beta family members distinguished carriers of CMV infection plus the relevant HLA type.

What this sample's treatment or condition label stands for: in vitro stimulation with specific CMV peptide epitopes to enrich CMV-specific T cells. Sequencing instrument: Illumina HiSeq 1500. TCRdb applied fastp at Q25 and MiXCR to the public reads, then kept only in-frame beta chains. All rows with the same CDR3 protein become a single entry with the most common DNA and genes. In this sample the table shows approximately 910,000 distinct CDR3 sequences, roughly 30% of which occur a single time. Roughly 13% of the sample lies in the top ten. Measured from the cysteine to the phenylalanine, the CDR3 is 14 residues long. Just CDR3 DNA is preserved here, 42 bases in frame from base 1. V is pruned by 0 bases and J by 6 bases, leaving 1 base of the junction without a gene match. The germline V gene sets CDR1 to SGHVS and CDR2 to FNYEAQ. As concerns this clonotype: What this receptor recognizes is not known. Per-base qualities were not stored, and no clone one base away is much larger.

The V gene is TRBV7-6 and the J gene is TRBJ2-2; TRBD2 fits 7 bases in the junction. The sequenced sample was cultured CD8+ T cells from PBMCs, obtained from culture after CMV antigen stimulation. The origin of this receptor is a human donor in good health (CMV status not recorded). Some clones in this sample may be carry-over from other donors' samples. The CDR3 corresponds to CASSLAGGAGELFF. The DNA sequence reads TGTGCCAGCAGCTTAGCGGGGGGGGCCGGGGAGCTGTTTTTT. Reference TRBV7-6 and TRBJ2-2 proteins supply the regions before and after the CDR3; the full variable domain is: GAGVSQSPRYKVTKRGQDVALRCDPISGHVSLYWYRQALGQGPEFLTYFNYEAQQDKSGLPNDRFSAERPEGSISTLTIQRTEQRDSAMYRCASSLAGGAGELFFGEGSRLTVL.